A single T cell receptor (beta chain) is shown here with its context. What it recognizes is unknown. These data belong to a study of cytomegalovirus exposure and HLA in healthy donors. Turning to the study itself: In a later analysis, the approximately 120 validation repertoires were reported to have used the same platform as the approximately 700 first-cohort repertoires. Study-wide points: The authors listed 150 to 200 TCR beta chains as cytomegalovirus-associated.

Germline loops: CDR1 SGHTA, CDR2 FQGNSA. V lost 1 base, J lost 7 bases, and 8 bases stayed unmatched. This CDR3 is built from 16 residues. Assay: immunoSEQ multiplex PCR; the TCRdb copy retains only in-frame clones and omits some. The sample has more than 95,000 clones, 85% to 90% seen once; the top ten hold around 1.1%. The TCR comes from a woman aged 18-29 years in good health and CMV-seronegative. Sequenced material: PBMCs. V usage is TRBV7-2 and J usage is TRBJ1-4, with 8 bases aligning to TRBD1. CDR3 sequence (DNA): TGTGCCAGCAGCTTAGTCAGGGGGCCCCGGCTTGAAAAACTGTTTTTT. Amino acid sequence: CASSLVRGPRLEKLFF.